Shown below are 12 T cell receptor beta chains from a single sample sequenced in a study of cytomegalovirus exposure and HLA in healthy donors. The protocol was immunoSEQ multiplex PCR, while the TCRdb copy is restricted to in-frame clones and leaves out a portion. The sample holds some 130,000 clones, 89% seen once. The sequenced material came from PBMCs. The receptors were gathered from a woman younger than 35 in good health and CMV-seronegative.

This chain connects TRBV14 to TRBJ2-2; 7 bases match TRBD1. The V and J ends lost 5 bases and 6 bases, in that order; junction bases with no gene match: 12. Germline V gene lookup returns CDR1 SGHDN and CDR2 FVKESK. This CDR3 is 16 amino acids long. CDR3 sequence: CASSIEQGFEPGELFF. DNA for the CDR3: TGTGCCAGCAGCATCGAACAGGGGTTTGAGCCCGGGGAGCTGTTTTTT.

The rearrangement joins TRBV18 to TRBJ1-2; no clear D gene. CDR1 KGHSH and CDR2 LQKENI come from the germline V gene. The CDR3 covers 14 residues. Trimming removed 2 bases at V and 5 bases at J, with 12 bases between. Here the CDR3 reads CASSPDGSMYGYTF. The CDR3 nucleotides are TGTGCCAGCTCACCAGACGGGTCGATGTATGGCTACACCTTC.

This chain connects TRBV9 to TRBJ1-4; 7 nucleotides match TRBD1. The CDR3 has 15 residues. Germline CDR1 and CDR2: SGDLS and YYNGEE. The V segment lost 0 bases and the J segment 8 bases; nucleotides outside the gene matches: 7. The CDR3 DNA sequence: TGTGCCAGCAGCGTAGGACAGGGATGGGACGAAAAACTGTTTTTT. Its protein product is CASSVGQGWDEKLFF.

The table lists this clone with a few counts. V usage is TRBV29-1 and J usage is TRBJ1-2; TRBD1 might be the D (6 bases). The CDR3 spans 12 residues. Trimming left V 7 bases short and J 3 bases short, with 12 bases between. Germline assignment: CDR1 SQVTM and CDR2 ANQGSEA. The DNA of the CDR3 is TGCAGCGCTCGACAGGACTACTATGGCTACACCTTC. Protein product: CSARQDYYGYTF.

The genes are TRBV6-1 and TRBJ1-2, with 7 bases fitting TRBD1. The CDR3 has 15 residues. Trimming removed 2 bases from V and 8 bases from J; junction bases left unmatched: 11. CDR1 is MNHNS, CDR2 SASEGT, per germline. CDR3 coding DNA: TGTGCCAGCAGTGAAATAGGGGTGGCAGGGGGAGGCTACACCTTC. Translated, it gives CASSEIGVAGGGYTF.

This clone came up once. The rearrangement joins TRBV7-8 to TRBJ1-5; tentative D call: TRBD1 (6 bases). The CDR3 covers 15 residues. Trimming cost V 4 bases and J 2 bases, with 12 bases left between them. Germline-derived CDR1 and CDR2 are SGHVS and FQNEAQ. The CDR3 spells CASSSDRLGNQPQHF. CDR3 coding DNA: TGTGCCAGCAGCTCCGACAGGCTCGGCAATCAGCCCCAGCATTTT.

The rearrangement joins TRBV18 to TRBJ1-5; 7 bases line up with TRBD1. This CDR3 is 15 amino acids long. After removal of 6 bases from V and 2 bases from J, the junction contained 7 bases not matched to a gene. CDR1 is KGHSH and CDR2 is LQKENI in the germline V gene. CDR3 nucleotide sequence: TGTGCCAGCTCGCAAAGACAGGGCGGCAATCAGCCCCAGCATTTT. Translating it yields CASSQRQGGNQPQHF.

The chain couples TRBV7-8 to TRBJ1-2, with D uncertain. This CDR3 has 14 amino acids. Trimming shortened V by 1 base and J by 5 bases, and 11 bases separated the two germline ends. Germline loops: CDR1 SGHVS, CDR2 FQNEAQ. The CDR3 nucleotides are TGTGCCAGCAGCTTAGAAAGGCAGGAATATGGCTACACCTTC. This encodes CASSLERQEYGYTF.

J is TRBJ2-3 and V is TRBV2; D uncertain. CDR1 and CDR2 from the germline V gene are SNHLY and FYNNEI. The germline V and J ends were trimmed by 6 bases and 3 bases, with 7 bases remaining between them. The CDR3 has 12 amino acids. CDR3 DNA sequence: TGTGCCAGCAGGGAGTCTACAGATACGCAGTATTTT. Protein product: CASRESTDTQYF. Combining the CDR3 with reference TRBV2 and TRBJ2-3 gives the whole variable domain EPEVTQTPSHQVTQMGQEVILRCVPISNHLYFYWYRQILGQKVEFLVSFYNNEISEKSEIFDDQFSVERPDGSNFTLKIRSTKLEDSAMYFCASRESTDTQYFGPGTRLTVL.

The chain recombines TRBV19 with TRBJ1-3, with D possibly TRBD1 on 5 matching bases. Between the trimmed V and J ends, which lost 7 bases and 0 bases, there was a span of 16 bases. This CDR3 has 16 residues. Germline assignment: CDR1 LNHDA and CDR2 SQIVND (reference sequence). CDR3 loop: CASTGGGLPSGNTIYF. The DNA of the CDR3 is TGTGCCAGTACCGGGGGAGGACTTCCCTCTGGAAACACCATATATTTT.

This clone was counted ten times or more. The chain has TRBV6-4 and TRBJ2-3; TRBD2 agrees at 9 bases. Germline CDR1 reads MRHNA; CDR2 reads SNTAGT. The CDR3 is 14 amino acids. With V trimmed by 4 bases and J by 2 bases, 1 base remained unmatched. CDR3 loop: CASSAGLATDTQYF. The DNA of the CDR3 is TGTGCCAGCAGTGCGGGACTAGCCACAGATACGCAGTATTTT.

The chain has TRBV6-5 and TRBJ2-7; D not resolved. CDR1 and CDR2 (germline): MNHEY, SVGAGI. The ends were cut back, 6 bases at V and 2 bases at J, with 17 bases in the middle. CDR3 length equals 15 residues. In nucleotides, the CDR3 is TGTGCCAGCAGCCAAAACCAAAGACTTACCTACGAGCAGTACTTC. This encodes CASSQNQRLTYEQYF.